The 23 T cell receptor beta chains below all came from one sample that was sequenced in a study of T cells in Graves' hyperthyroidism and ophthalmopathy. Amplified TCR beta CDR3 regions derived from RNA transcripts. The primer set for the first-round RT-PCR of the TCR CDR3 was HTBI. Using its own MiXCR run on the multiplex PCR reads, TCRdb lists one record per CDR3 protein. This sample carries hundreds of thousands of distinct CDR3 sequences, about 45% of them seen once, and the ten largest clones take under 8%. The sample comprised peripheral blood or thyroid tissue (not recorded which). These receptors all stem from an adult man with Graves' disease, either hyperthyroidism or ophthalmopathy (not recorded which).

This clonotype has ten or more counts. The chain joins TRBV7-9 to TRBJ2-5; D is ambiguous. CDR1 and CDR2 (germline): SEHNR, FQNEAQ (reference sequence). V lost 3 bases to trimming and J lost 5 bases, with 7 bases between them. This CDR3 region has 12 residues. In DNA form, the CDR3 reads TGTGCCAGCAGCTTTACCGGGGAGACCCAGTACTTC. Protein product: CASSFTGETQYF.

With respect to this clonotype: One end of the junction varies from germline; a read error may be responsible. The V gene is TRBV6-6, the J gene TRBJ1-2; no firm D call. The germline gives CDR1 MNHNY, CDR2 SVGAGI (reference sequence). This CDR3 contains 14 residues. In nucleotides, the CDR3 is TGTGCCATCAGTTTAGCGAGGCAGTCCTATGGCTACACCTTC. Encoded protein: CAISLARQSYGYTF.

Worth noting for this clonotype: Being one base from a much bigger clone, this may be a read error. This chain links TRBV29-1 with TRBJ1-2; TRBD1 is a possible D gene (5 bases). The CDR3 is 13 residues long. The V and J ends lost 5 bases and 9 bases respectively, with 19 bases between them. Looked up from germline, CDR1 is SQVTM and CDR2 is ANQGSEA. The CDR3 bases are TGCAGCGTTAGCAGGGTTGTGGGTTTCTGCTACACCTTC. Translating it yields CSVSRVVGFCYTF.

V usage is TRBV20-1 and J usage is TRBJ1-2; 7 bases line up with TRBD1. CDR3 length equals 12 residues. Germline CDR1 is DFQATT and CDR2 is SNEGSKA (reference sequence). CDR3 nucleotides: TGCAGCGCTCCGGGACAGTCCTATGGCTACACCTTC. This translates into CSAPGQSYGYTF.

This clonotype was observed many times. V is TRBV2 and J is TRBJ1-1, with 7 positions matching TRBD1. CDR3 length equals 13 residues. Germline lookup yields CDR1 SNHLY and CDR2 FYNNEI. The trim removed 6 bases at V and 1 base at J, leaving 2 bases unmatched. CDR3 in DNA: TGTGCCAGCAGCGGGGACAGGAACACTGAAGCTTTCTTT. Amino acids: CASSGDRNTEAFF. Full variable domain (rest looked up from reference TRBV2 and TRBJ1-1): EPEVTQTPSHQVTQMGQEVILRCVPISNHLYFYWYRQILGQKVEFLVSFYNNEISEKSEIFDDQFSVERPDGSNFTLKIRSTKLEDSAMYFCASSGDRNTEAFFGQGTRLTVV.

In the case of this clonotype: A much bigger clone sits one base away, suggesting this may be a read error. The chain carries TRBV7-9 and TRBJ1-4; D gene uncertain. In germline, CDR1 is SEHNR, CDR2 FQNEAQ (reference sequence). Trimming removed 9 bases at V and 8 bases at J, with 13 bases between. The CDR3 is made up of 12 amino acids. CDR3 sequence reads: CASSNAWEKLFF. CDR3 coding DNA: TGTGCCAGTAGTAACGCTTGGGAAAAACTGTTTTTT. The full variable domain, rest sourced from reference TRBV7-9 and TRBJ1-4, is DTGVSQNPRHKITKRGQNVTFRCDPISEHNRLYWYRQTLGQGPEFLTYFQNEAQLEKSRLLSDRFSAERPKGSFSTLEIQRTEQGDSAMYLCASSNAWEKLFFGSGTQLSVL.

This clonotype was seen more than once but under ten times. The V and J genes are TRBV20-1 and TRBJ2-7, with D perhaps TRBD2 (7 bases). The CDR3 consists of 14 residues. Germline V gene sequence: CDR1 DFQATT, CDR2 SNEGSKA (reference sequence). Between the trimmed V and J ends, which lost 0 bases and 4 bases, there was a span of 13 bases. CDR3 in amino acids: CSARERGLPYEQYF. In nucleotides, the CDR3 is TGCAGTGCTAGAGAGCGGGGGCTCCCTTACGAGCAGTACTTC.

The chain joins TRBV29-1 to TRBJ1-5, with D hard to call. Germline V gene sequence: CDR1 SQVTM, CDR2 ANQGSEA. CDR3 size: 12 residues. With 8 bases removed from V and 0 bases from J, the gap between germline ends came to 8 bases. CDR3 sequence (DNA): TGCAGCCCAAACCCTAGCAATCAGCCCCAGCATTTT. It translates to CSPNPSNQPQHF.

The rearrangement uses TRBV2 and TRBJ2-5; possibly TRBD1 or TRBD2 for D (6 bases each). This CDR3 region has 15 residues. Looked up from germline, CDR1 is SNHLY and CDR2 is FYNNEI. Trimming cost V 6 bases and J 5 bases, with 19 bases left between them. The CDR3 reads CASRTERGTRETQYF. The CDR3 DNA reads TGTGCCAGCAGGACCGAAAGGGGGACTCGGGAGACCCAGTACTTC.

The sample holds many counts of this clonotype. The chain couples TRBV15 to TRBJ1-5, with 10 bases that match TRBD1. The CDR3 totals 14 residues. Looked up from germline, CDR1 is LNHNV and CDR2 is YYDKDF (reference sequence). V gave up 4 bases and J gave up 5 bases; unmatched junction bases: 2. The CDR3 is CATSIGQGDQPQHF. CDR3 bases: TGTGCCACCAGCATCGGACAGGGGGATCAGCCCCAGCATTTT.

This clonotype was recorded many times. This chain joins TRBV7-2 and TRBJ1-1; D ambiguous. Trimming cost V 3 bases and J 2 bases, with 7 bases left between them. From germline, CDR1 is SGHTA and CDR2 FQGNSA. This CDR3 is built from 13 residues. CDR3 loop: CASSFASNTEAFF. In DNA form, the CDR3 reads TGTGCCAGCAGCTTCGCCAGTAACACTGAAGCTTTCTTT.

The chain is built from TRBV12-3 or TRBV12-4 and TRBJ2-2; tentative D call: TRBD1 (5 bases). The V end was cut by 3 bases, the J end by 5 bases, with 10 bases between. This CDR3 is 14 amino acids long. CDR3 region: CASSFSGFTGELFF. Here the CDR3 DNA reads TGTGCCAGCAGTTTTTCAGGGTTTACCGGGGAGCTGTTTTTT.

The sample holds many counts of this clonotype. The genes are TRBV7-9 and TRBJ1-2; 7 positions match TRBD1. This CDR3 has 13 amino acids. From germline, CDR1 is SEHNR and CDR2 FQNEAQ (reference sequence). J gave up 7 bases and V 5 bases, and 7 bases lay outside the gene matches. CDR3 coding DNA: TGTGCCAGCAGCCAGGGACAGTTCGGTGGCTACACCTTC. Translating it yields CASSQGQFGGYTF.

This clonotype has only a few counts. CDR3: CAISTGTGDQPQHF. The CDR3 DNA sequence: TGTGCCATCAGTACCGGGACAGGGGATCAGCCCCAGCATTTT. The chain is built from TRBV10-3 and TRBJ1-5; 10 bases fit TRBD1. After removal of 5 bases from V and 5 bases from J, the junction contained 3 bases not matched to a gene. Looked up from germline, CDR1 is ENHRY and CDR2 is SYGVKD. This CDR3 contains 14 residues.

This clonotype was seen more than once but under ten times. This rearrangement joins TRBV10-1 to TRBJ1-1; D is possibly TRBD1 (5 bases). The germline V gene has CDR1 WNHNN and CDR2 SYGVQD (reference sequence). The CDR3 loop spans 12 amino acids. Trimming left V 4 bases short and J 10 bases short, with 13 bases between. CDR3 in amino acids: CASSGDGGRAFF. The CDR3 bases are TGCGCCAGCAGTGGAGATGGGGGTCGAGCTTTCTTT.

This chain joins TRBV20-1 and TRBJ1-5; D uncertain. Trimming took off 8 bases at V and 2 bases at J, with 10 bases between the two ends. The CDR3 spans 12 residues. Germline CDR1 DFQATT, CDR2 SNEGSKA (reference sequence). CDR3 sequence reads: CSFGQGNQPQHF. CDR3 DNA sequence: TGCAGTTTTGGGCAGGGCAATCAGCCCCAGCATTTT.

This clonotype was counted between two and nine times. The J gene is TRBJ2-5, the V gene TRBV3-1, with D unresolved. This CDR3 is built from 14 residues. Looked up from germline, CDR1 is LGHDT and CDR2 is YNNKEL (reference sequence). The V end lost 4 bases, the J end lost 5 bases, and 14 bases lay between the germline ends. The CDR3 is CASSRTVLGETQYF. CDR3 bases: TGTGCCAGCAGCCGGACGGTCCTTGGCGAGACCCAGTACTTC.

This clonotype has ten or more counts. This chain connects TRBV7-9 to TRBJ2-7; a weak D match, TRBD1 (6 bases). Germline V gene lookup returns CDR1 SEHNR and CDR2 FQNEAQ (reference sequence). V was clipped by 5 bases and J by 2 bases, with 16 bases between them. The length of the CDR3 is 15 residues. The CDR3 region is CASSDSTGSTYEQYF. As DNA, the CDR3 is TGTGCCAGCAGCGATTCGACAGGATCTACCTACGAGCAGTACTTC.

As to this clonotype: A clone one base away is much larger, so this may be a read error. Because the CDR3 is missing its conserved closing phenylalanine or tryptophan, this is likely a read error. The chain uses TRBV2 and TRBJ1-2; D remains unclear. Trimming removed 7 bases from V and 2 bases from J, with 26 bases in between. From germline, CDR1 is SNHLY and CDR2 FYNNEI. This CDR3 contains 18 residues. CDR3 protein: CASTESGIDQSGNYGYTL. CDR3 in DNA: TGTGCCAGCACCGAGTCCGGGATTGATCAGTCTGGGAACTATGGCTACACCCTC.

Comments on this clonotype: A single base separates this from a much larger clone, so it may be a read error. This CDR3 reads CASSFRGADEKLSF. DNA of the CDR3: TGTGCCAGCAGCTTCCGGGGGGCGGATGAAAAACTGTCTTTT. The chain is built from TRBV7-6 and TRBJ1-4, with TRBD1 as a possible D gene (6 bases). This CDR3 region has 14 residues. Germline CDR1 SGHVS, CDR2 FNYEAQ.

The chain has TRBV19 and TRBJ1-5, with 7 bases matching TRBD1. CDR1 is LNHDA and CDR2 is SQIVND in the germline V gene (reference sequence). V dropped 9 bases and J dropped 7; count of bases not matched to a gene: 12. The CDR3 has 14 amino acids. CDR3 sequence (DNA): TGTGCCAGCCAGACGACAGGGCTCGGACAGCCCCAGCATTTT. Translation gives CASQTTGLGQPQHF.

This clonotype was detected only once. This chain uses TRBV11-2 with TRBJ2-7, with 12 positions matching TRBD2. The CDR3 spans 15 residues. V was clipped by 3 bases and J by 7 bases; unmatched bases: 7. Germline CDR1 and CDR2: SGHAT and FQNNGV. The CDR3 DNA is TGTGCCAGCAGCTTGACTAGCGGGAGTTACAATGAGCAGTACTTC. It specifies CASSLTSGSYNEQYF.

Remarks on this clonotype: Since no conserved phenylalanine or tryptophan closes the CDR3, a read error is the likely cause. The limits of the CDR3 on the DNA are not certain, so only TCRdb's listed CDR3 is given. The chain links TRBV7-8 to TRBJ1-2. The CDR3 numbers 9 amino acids, ends counted. Germline CDR1 and CDR2: SGHVS and FQNEAQ. The CDR3 region is CASSFRSGL.